The T cell receptor beta chain under discussion was sequenced for a study of CD8+CD57+ T cells in acquired aplastic anemia. Study findings and constraints: Between patients and controls, twenty-nine CD8+ CDR3 sequences were found in common.

Genomic DNA served as template for TCR beta VDJ and CDR3 profiling. TCRdb re-analysed the reads in MiXCR, keeping a single row per CDR3 protein. The profile shows just over 450,000 distinct CDR3 sequences, more than 25% of them singletons. Patients sequenced had flow cytometry evidence of CD8+CD57+ cell expansion. Diagnosis of severe acquired aplastic anemia applied to all patients. Concerning this clonotype: What it binds is unknown.

Sequenced material: sorted CD4+, CD8+, or CD8+CD57+ T cells (not recorded which) from PBMCs. The source is a human donor with aplastic anemia.

CDR3 in DNA: TGTGCCAGCAGCAGGGGAGTTTCGGAATCTGGGGCCAACGTCCTGACTTTC. Translating it yields CASSRGVSESGANVLTF. This chain joins TRBV5-6 and TRBJ2-6; either TRBD1 or TRBD2 may supply D (5 bases each). Germline V gives CDR1 SGHDT, CDR2 YYEEEE. The CDR3 is 17 residues long. The ends were cut back, 4 bases at V and 1 base at J, with 15 bases in the middle.